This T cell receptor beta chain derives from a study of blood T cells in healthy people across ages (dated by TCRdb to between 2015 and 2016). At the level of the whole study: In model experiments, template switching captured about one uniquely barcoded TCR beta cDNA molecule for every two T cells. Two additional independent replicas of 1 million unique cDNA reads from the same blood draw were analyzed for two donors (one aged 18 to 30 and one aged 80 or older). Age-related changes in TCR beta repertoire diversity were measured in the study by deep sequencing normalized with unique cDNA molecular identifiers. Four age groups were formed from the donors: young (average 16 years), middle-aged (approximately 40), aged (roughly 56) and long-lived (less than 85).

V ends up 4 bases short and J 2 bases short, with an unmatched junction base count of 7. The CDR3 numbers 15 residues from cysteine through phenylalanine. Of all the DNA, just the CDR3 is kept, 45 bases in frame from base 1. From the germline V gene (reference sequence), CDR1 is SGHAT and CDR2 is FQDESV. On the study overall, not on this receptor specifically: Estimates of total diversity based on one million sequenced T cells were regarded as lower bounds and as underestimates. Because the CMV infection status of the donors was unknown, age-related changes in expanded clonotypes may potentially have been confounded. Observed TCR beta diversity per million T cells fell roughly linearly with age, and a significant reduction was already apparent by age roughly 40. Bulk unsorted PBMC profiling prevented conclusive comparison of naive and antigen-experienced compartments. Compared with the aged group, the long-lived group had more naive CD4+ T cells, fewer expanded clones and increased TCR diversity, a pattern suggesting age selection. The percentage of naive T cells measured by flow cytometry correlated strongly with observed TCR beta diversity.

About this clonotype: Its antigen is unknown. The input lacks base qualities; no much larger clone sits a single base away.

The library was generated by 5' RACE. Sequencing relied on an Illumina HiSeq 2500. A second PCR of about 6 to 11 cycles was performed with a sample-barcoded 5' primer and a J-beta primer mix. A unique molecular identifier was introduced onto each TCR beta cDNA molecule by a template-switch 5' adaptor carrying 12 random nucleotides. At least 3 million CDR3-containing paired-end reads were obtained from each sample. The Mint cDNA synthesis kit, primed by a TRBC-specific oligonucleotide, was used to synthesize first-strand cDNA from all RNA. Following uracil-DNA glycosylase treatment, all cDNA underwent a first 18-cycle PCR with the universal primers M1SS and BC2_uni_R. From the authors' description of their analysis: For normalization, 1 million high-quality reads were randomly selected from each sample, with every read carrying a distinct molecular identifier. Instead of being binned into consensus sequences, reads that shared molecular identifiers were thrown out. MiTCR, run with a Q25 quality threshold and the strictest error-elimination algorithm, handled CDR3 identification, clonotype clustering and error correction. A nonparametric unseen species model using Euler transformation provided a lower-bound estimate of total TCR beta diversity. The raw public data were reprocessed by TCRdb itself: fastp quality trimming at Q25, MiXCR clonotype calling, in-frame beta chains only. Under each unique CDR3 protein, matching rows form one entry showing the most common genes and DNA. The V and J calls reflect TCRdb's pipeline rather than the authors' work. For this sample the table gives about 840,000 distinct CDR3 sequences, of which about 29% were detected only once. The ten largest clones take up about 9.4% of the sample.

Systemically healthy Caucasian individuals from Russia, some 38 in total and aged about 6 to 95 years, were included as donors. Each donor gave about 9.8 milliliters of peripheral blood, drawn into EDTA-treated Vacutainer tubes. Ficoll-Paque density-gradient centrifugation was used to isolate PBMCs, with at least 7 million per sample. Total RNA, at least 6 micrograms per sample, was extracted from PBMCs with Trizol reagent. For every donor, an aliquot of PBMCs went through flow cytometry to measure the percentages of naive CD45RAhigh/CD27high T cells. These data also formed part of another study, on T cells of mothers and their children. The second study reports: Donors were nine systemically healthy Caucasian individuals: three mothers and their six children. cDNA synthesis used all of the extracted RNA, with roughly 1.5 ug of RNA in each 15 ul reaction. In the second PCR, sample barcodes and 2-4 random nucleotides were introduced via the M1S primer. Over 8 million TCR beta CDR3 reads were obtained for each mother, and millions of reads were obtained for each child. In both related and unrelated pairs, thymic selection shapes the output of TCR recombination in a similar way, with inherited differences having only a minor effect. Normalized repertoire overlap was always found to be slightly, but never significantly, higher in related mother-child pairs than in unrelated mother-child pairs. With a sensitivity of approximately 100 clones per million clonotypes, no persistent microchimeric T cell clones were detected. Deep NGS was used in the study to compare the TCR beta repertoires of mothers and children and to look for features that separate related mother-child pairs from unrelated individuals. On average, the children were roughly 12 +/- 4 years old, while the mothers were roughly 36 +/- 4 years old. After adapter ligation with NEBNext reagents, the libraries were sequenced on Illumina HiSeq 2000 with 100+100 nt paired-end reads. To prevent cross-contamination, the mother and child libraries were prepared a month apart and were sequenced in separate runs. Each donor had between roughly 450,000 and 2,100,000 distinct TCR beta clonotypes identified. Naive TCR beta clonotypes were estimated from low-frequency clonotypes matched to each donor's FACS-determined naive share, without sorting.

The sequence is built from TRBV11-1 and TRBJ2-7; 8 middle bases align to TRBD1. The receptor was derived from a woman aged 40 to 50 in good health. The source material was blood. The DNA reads TGTGCCAGCAGCTCGACAGGGGTTACCACCTACGAGCAGTACTTC. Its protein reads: CASSSTGVTTYEQYF.